This entry lists 9 T cell receptor beta chains sequenced from one sample in a study of CD8+ T cells in alopecia areata. It was cDNA, reverse transcribed from extracted RNA, that served as the sequencing template. Some clones are missing from TCRdb's copy, which holds only in-frame ones; the method was immunoSEQ multiplex PCR. The sample lists under 350,000 clones, 55% to 70% seen once, with roughly 1.8% in the top ten. Sample treatment: oral pan-JAK inhibitor, 5-10 mg twice daily. Here the sequenced sample was CD4+ T cells sorted from blood, taken at week 24, from a patient treated with tofacitinib. Every receptor here comes from a human donor with alopecia areata.

Comment on this clone: A read error may produce the germline difference seen at one junction end. The chain couples TRBV7-7 to TRBJ2-5, with 9 bases aligning to TRBD2. CDR3 length: 15 amino acids. Germline-derived CDR1 and CDR2 are SSHAT and FNYEAQ (reference sequence). The CDR3 spells CASSPSRGGPETQYF. In DNA form, the CDR3 reads TGTGCTAGCAGCCCCTCGCGGGGGGGCCCGGAGACCCAGTACTTC.

The chain carries TRBV29-1 and TRBJ2-3; 7 bases are shared with TRBD2. V was clipped by 7 bases and J by 3 bases; unmatched bases: 4. The CDR3 consists of 12 residues. CDR1 and CDR2 from the germline V gene are SQVTM and ANQGSEA. The CDR3 sequence is CSAGEGTDTQYF. CDR3 coding DNA: TGCAGCGCTGGGGAGGGTACAGATACGCAGTATTTT.

The chain carries TRBV6-5 and TRBJ2-7, with D maybe TRBD1 (6 bases). The CDR3 consists of 16 residues. CDR1 and CDR2 from the germline V gene are MNHEY and SVGAGI. The V and J ends lost 3 bases and 4 bases respectively, with 19 bases between them. The CDR3 region is CASSYGSWDTKYEQYF. As DNA, the CDR3 is TGTGCCAGCAGTTATGGGTCGTGGGACACAAAGTACGAGCAGTACTTC.

The rearrangement uses TRBV2 and TRBJ1-5, with 8 positions matching TRBD1. The germline gives CDR1 SNHLY, CDR2 FYNNEI. Losses at the gene ends were 6 bases for V and 5 bases for J; bases not matched to a gene: 6. This CDR3 region has 14 residues. The CDR3 is CASSPRQGHQPQHF. CDR3 coding DNA: TGTGCCAGCAGCCCCCGACAGGGGCATCAGCCCCAGCATTTT.

The rearrangement uses TRBV7-2 and TRBJ1-6; D unclear. V lost 6 bases and J 5 bases, leaving 11 bases between the germline ends. The CDR3 is made up of 14 amino acids. Germline V gene sequence: CDR1 SGHTA, CDR2 FQGNSA. CDR3 residues: CASRQWLDNSPLHF. CDR3 in DNA: TGTGCCAGCAGGCAGTGGTTGGATAATTCACCCCTCCACTTT.

The V gene is TRBV6-8, the J gene TRBJ1-5; D may be TRBD1 (5 bases). The CDR3 is 16 amino acids. The V gene's germline CDR1 is MNHGY and CDR2 SAAAGT. V dropped 0 bases and J dropped 3 bases, with 12 bases sitting between them. The DNA of the CDR3 is TGTGCCAGCAGTTACTCGCTCCAGGGCTACAATCAGCCCCAGCATTTT. Encoded protein: CASSYSLQGYNQPQHF.

This clone was seen a few times. The genes are TRBV14 and TRBJ2-7; no firm D call. From germline, CDR1 is SGHDN and CDR2 FVKESK. This CDR3 is 12 amino acids long. Trimming removed 0 bases from V and 9 bases from J, with 9 bases in between. CDR3 protein: CASSQDRLRQYF. CDR3 in DNA: TGTGCCAGCAGCCAAGACAGGCTTCGGCAGTACTTC.

This clone was observed a single time. The chain employs TRBV7-2 and TRBJ1-6, with D tentatively TRBD1 (5 bases). The CDR3 runs 15 residues. V lost 4 bases and J 10 bases, leaving 17 bases between the germline ends. CDR1 SGHTA and CDR2 FQGNSA come from the germline V gene. The DNA of the CDR3 is TGTGCCAGCAGCTCCGGTCCAGGGCGTCACTCACCCCTCCACTTT. It translates to CASSSGPGRHSPLHF.

The V call is TRBV28, the J call TRBJ2-5; possible D gene TRBD1, 6 bases. V gave up 3 bases and J gave up 1 base, with 15 bases separating them. Germline CDR1 reads MDHEN; CDR2 reads SYDVKM. The length of the CDR3 is 16 residues. The CDR3: CASSFSLGQLQETQYF. CDR3 nucleotide sequence: TGTGCCAGCAGTTTTAGCCTCGGACAGCTCCAAGAGACCCAGTACTTC.